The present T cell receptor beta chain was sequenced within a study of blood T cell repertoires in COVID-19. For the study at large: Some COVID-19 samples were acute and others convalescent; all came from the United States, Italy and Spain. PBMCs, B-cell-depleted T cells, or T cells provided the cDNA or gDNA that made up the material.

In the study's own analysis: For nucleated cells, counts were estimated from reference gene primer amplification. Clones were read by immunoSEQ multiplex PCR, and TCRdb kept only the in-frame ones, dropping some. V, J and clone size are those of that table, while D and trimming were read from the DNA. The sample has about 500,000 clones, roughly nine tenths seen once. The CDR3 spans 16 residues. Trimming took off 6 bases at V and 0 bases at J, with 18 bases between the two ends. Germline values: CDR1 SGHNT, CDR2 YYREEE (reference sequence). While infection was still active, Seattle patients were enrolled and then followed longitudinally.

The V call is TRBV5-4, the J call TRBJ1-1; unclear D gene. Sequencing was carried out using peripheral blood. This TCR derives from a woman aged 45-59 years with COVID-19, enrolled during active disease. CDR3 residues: CASTPARRDMNTEAFF. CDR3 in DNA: TGTGCCAGCACCCCTGCCCGGAGGGATATGAACACTGAAGCTTTCTTT.